This TCR beta chain was sequenced in a study of cytomegalovirus exposure and HLA in healthy donors. In the PCR, 60 Vbeta and 13 Jbeta primers were used. Assay: immunoSEQ multiplex PCR; the TCRdb copy retains only in-frame clones and omits some. The table shows approximately 90,000 clones, with approximately 76% occurring only once. CDR3 size: 13 residues. The germline gives CDR1 MNHEY, CDR2 SMNVEV (reference sequence). The origin of this receptor is a male donor in good health and CMV-seronegative. This rearrangement joins TRBV27 to TRBJ2-7; TRBD1 agrees at 9 bases. The sequencing sample was made of PBMCs. The CDR3: CATAGTGPYEQYF. The CDR3 DNA reads TGTGCTACCGCCGGGACAGGGCCCTACGAGCAGTACTTC.